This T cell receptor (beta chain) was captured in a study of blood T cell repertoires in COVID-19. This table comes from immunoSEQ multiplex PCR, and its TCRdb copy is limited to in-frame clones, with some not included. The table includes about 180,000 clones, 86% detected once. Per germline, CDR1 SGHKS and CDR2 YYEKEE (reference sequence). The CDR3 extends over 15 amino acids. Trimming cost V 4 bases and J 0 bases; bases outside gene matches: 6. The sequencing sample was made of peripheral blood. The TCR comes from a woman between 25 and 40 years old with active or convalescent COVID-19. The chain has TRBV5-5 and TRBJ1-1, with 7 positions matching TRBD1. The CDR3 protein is CASSPRQGVNTEAFF. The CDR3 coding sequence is TGTGCCAGCAGCCCACGACAGGGAGTGAACACTGAAGCTTTCTTT.